Each of the 32 T cell receptor beta chains below was sequenced from the same sample in a study of T cell responses to AZD1222 COVID-19 vaccine. TCRdb's copy holds only in-frame clones and misses some; the assay was immunoSEQ multiplex PCR. The sample shows about 170,000 clones, 93% of them seen only once. The specimen was peripheral blood, collected on day 0 of AZD1222 vaccination. These receptors were collected from an adult in good health.

The chain employs TRBV5-1 and TRBJ1-3; 7 bases match TRBD1. The CDR3 totals 16 residues. From germline, CDR1 is SGHRS and CDR2 YFSETQ. V trimming: 0 bases; J trimming: 4 bases; junction bases outside the gene matches: 7. The CDR3 reads CASSLGTGGKGNTIYF. In nucleotides, the CDR3 is TGCGCCAGCAGCTTGGGGACAGGAGGGAAAGGAAACACCATATATTTT.

The sample holds one count of this clone. The same CDR3 can be traced to other DNA sequences in this sample. This rearrangement joins TRBV13 to TRBJ1-6; the D gene is possibly TRBD1 (6 bases). This CDR3 is built from 16 residues. V shed 5 bases and J shed 12 bases, with 23 bases lying between them. Germline V CDR1 and CDR2: PRHDT, FYEKMQ (reference sequence). The CDR3 reads CASSLPGGGGGEPLHF. Written as DNA, the CDR3 is TGTGCCAGCAGCCTACCGGGGGGGGGAGGGGGGGAACCCCTCCACTTT.

This chain links TRBV19 with TRBJ1-2; maybe TRBD1 (5 bases). V lost 7 bases and J lost 4, with 22 bases in between. The CDR3 has 16 residues. CDR1 and CDR2 from the germline V gene are LNHDA and SQIVND (reference sequence). The CDR3 spells CASTRVSDSLRYGYTF. For the CDR3, the DNA is TGTGCCAGTACCCGGGTTTCCGACAGTCTACGCTATGGCTACACCTTC.

The chain carries TRBV6-5 and TRBJ2-7, with a possible D match to TRBD1 (6 bases). The germline gives CDR1 MNHEY, CDR2 SVGAGI. CDR3 length: 12 amino acids. Deletions cut 8 bases from V and 3 bases from J, with 11 bases between. The CDR3 spells CASRGGIYEQYF. DNA of the CDR3: TGTGCCAGCCGAGGGGGAATCTACGAGCAGTACTTC.

This chain connects TRBV3-1 (or the pseudogene TRBV3-2) to TRBJ1-3; perhaps TRBD1 as D (5 bases). The germline CDR1 and CDR2 sequences are LGHDT and YNNKEL (reference sequence). V lost 6 bases and J 3 bases, leaving 18 bases between the germline ends. There are 16 residues in the CDR3. CDR3 bases: TGTGCCAGCAGTCCCTTGGGGGTAGGAAATGGAAACACCATATATTTT. Translating it yields CASSPLGVGNGNTIYF.

J is TRBJ1-1 and V is TRBV6-5, with D unresolved. The CDR3 contains 13 residues. Germline CDR1 reads MNHEY; CDR2 reads SVGAGI. Deletions cut 5 bases from V and 5 bases from J, with 12 bases between. The CDR3 region has the DNA TGTGCCAGCAGTCCCGCCCAAGGAACTGAAGCTTTCTTT. Residues: CASSPAQGTEAFF.

This clone has just one count. The rearrangement uses TRBV5-1 and TRBJ2-7, with 8 bases lining up with TRBD1. Looked up from germline, CDR1 is SGHRS and CDR2 is YFSETQ. The trim removed 5 bases at V and 3 bases at J, leaving 10 bases unmatched. CDR3 length: 15 residues. CDR3 residues: CASSPNRGFDYEQYF. For the CDR3, the DNA is TGCGCCAGCAGTCCTAACAGGGGGTTTGACTACGAGCAGTACTTC.

CDR3 sequence: CASMGAGERDFF. DNA of the CDR3: TGTGCCAGCATGGGGGCAGGGGAAAGGGATTTCTTT. The chain joins TRBV6-5 to TRBJ1-1, with D possibly TRBD1 on 6 matching bases. Trimming shortened V by 7 bases and J by 13 bases, and 19 bases separated the two germline ends. This CDR3 spans 12 amino acids. Germline V lookup: CDR1 MNHEY, CDR2 SVGAGI.

The gene calls are TRBV15 and TRBJ1-5, with D maybe TRBD1 (6 bases). Germline CDR1 reads LNHNV; CDR2 reads YYDKDF (reference sequence). V was shortened by 4 bases and J by 5 bases, with 18 bases between the two germline ends. The CDR3 is 16 residues long. Written as DNA, the CDR3 is TGTGCCACCAGCACAGAGGTGGGGGGCCCCTATCAGCCCCAGCATTTT. It yields the protein CATSTEVGGPYQPQHF.

The V and J genes are TRBV6-5 and TRBJ2-2; D is uncertain. Germline CDR1 reads MNHEY; CDR2 reads SVGAGI. V lost 8 bases to trimming and J lost 3 bases, with 16 bases between them. The CDR3 has 15 residues. The CDR3 DNA follows: TGTGCCAGCCTCCAAGGCACCCGAGACACCGGGGAGCTGTTTTTT. This codes for CASLQGTRDTGELFF.

V is TRBV13 and J is TRBJ1-1; D perhaps matches TRBD1 (5 bases). Germline V gives CDR1 PRHDT, CDR2 FYEKMQ (reference sequence). CDR3 length equals 15 residues. Trimming shortened V by 2 bases and J by 5 bases, and 15 bases separated the two germline ends. The CDR3 DNA reads TGTGCCAGCAGCTTACCACGGGCGGGGCGGACTGAAGCTTTCTTT. Protein product: CASSLPRAGRTEAFF.

This rearrangement joins TRBV19 to TRBJ2-7; TRBD2 matches 8 bases. Germline V gene sequence: CDR1 LNHDA, CDR2 SQIVND (reference sequence). This CDR3 region has 16 residues. The trim removed 5 bases at V and 2 bases at J, leaving 11 bases unmatched. This CDR3 reads CASSPRGGLGTYEQYF. CDR3 sequence (DNA): TGTGCCAGTAGTCCACGGGGGGGATTGGGGACCTACGAGCAGTACTTC.

The chain has TRBV7-7 and TRBJ2-3; D call uncertain. Germline CDR1 is SSHAT and CDR2 is FNYEAQ (reference sequence). The CDR3 has 13 residues. V dropped 4 bases and J dropped 4 bases, with 9 bases sitting between them. CDR3 DNA sequence: TGTGCCAGCAGCTCTTCGGCCGCAGATACGCAGTATTTT. This sequence encodes CASSSSAADTQYF.

The rearrangement joins TRBV10-3 to TRBJ1-2; D uncertain. The CDR3 sequence is 16 residues long. The germline CDR1 and CDR2 sequences are ENHRY and SYGVKD. V lost 5 bases and J lost 2, with 18 bases in between. Here the CDR3 reads CAISPPSRSFNYGYTF. In DNA, the CDR3 is TGTGCCATCAGTCCCCCCAGCCGCTCATTCAACTATGGCTACACCTTC.

This clone was counted a single time. CDR3 in DNA: TGTGCCAGCAGCTTCAACTCACGGCCGTATGGCTACACCTTC. It codes for CASSFNSRPYGYTF. The V and J genes are TRBV5-6 and TRBJ1-2, with D unresolved. Germline CDR1 and CDR2: SGHDT and YYEEEE. Trimming left V 2 bases short and J 5 bases short, with 13 bases between. The CDR3 consists of 14 residues.

The chain couples TRBV15 to TRBJ1-5, with 9 positions matching TRBD1. This CDR3 has 14 residues. In germline, CDR1 is LNHNV, CDR2 YYDKDF (reference sequence). The trim removed 5 bases at V and 9 bases at J, leaving 8 bases unmatched. In DNA, the CDR3 is TGTGCCACCAGCCCAGGACAGGGGTCATGGCCCCAGCATTTT. Translating gives CATSPGQGSWPQHF.

A few counts support this clone. This chain joins TRBV7-9 and TRBJ2-7, with D uncertain. The CDR3 contains 13 residues. The ends were cut back, 5 bases at V and 0 bases at J, with 8 bases in the middle. The germline CDR1 and CDR2 sequences are SEHNR and FQNEAQ (reference sequence). Written as DNA, the CDR3 is TGTGCCAGCAGCCCTACAGCCTCCTACGAGCAGTACTTC. Translating gives CASSPTASYEQYF.

The chain has TRBV7-9 and TRBJ1-1; D gene uncertain. The V and J ends lost 1 base and 2 bases respectively, with 8 bases between them. Germline lookup yields CDR1 SEHNR and CDR2 FQNEAQ (reference sequence). The CDR3 consists of 14 residues. The CDR3 region is CASSLEAGNTEAFF. CDR3 nucleotide sequence: TGTGCCAGCAGCTTAGAGGCGGGAAACACTGAAGCTTTCTTT.

The gene calls are TRBV27 and TRBJ2-6, with TRBD2 identical over 8 bases. Germline loops: CDR1 MNHEY, CDR2 SMNVEV (reference sequence). Trimming removed 5 bases from V and 2 bases from J; junction bases left unmatched: 11. The CDR3 is made up of 18 amino acids. The CDR3 loop is CASSPLGGRSPGANVLTF. The CDR3 DNA reads TGTGCCAGCAGTCCCCTCGGCGGGAGGTCCCCTGGGGCCAACGTCCTGACTTTC.

The chain is built from TRBV5-6 and TRBJ1-2; D unresolved. The length of the CDR3 is 12 residues. The germline CDR1 and CDR2 sequences are SGHDT and YYEEEE. The V end lost 5 bases, the J end lost 4 bases, and 9 bases lay between the germline ends. The CDR3 coding sequence is TGTGCCAGCAGTCGTTCCAGCTATGGCTACACCTTC. The encoded protein is CASSRSSYGYTF.

J is TRBJ1-3 and V is TRBV9, with 9 bases aligning to TRBD1. Germline CDR1 reads SGDLS; CDR2 reads YYNGEE. V shed 0 bases, J shed 0 bases, and the junction held 4 bases outside the gene matches. CDR3 length: 17 amino acids. The CDR3 region is CASSVEDRGRSGNTIYF. CDR3 in DNA: TGTGCCAGCAGCGTAGAGGACAGGGGCCGCTCTGGAAACACCATATATTTT.

V gene TRBV21-1 combines with J gene TRBJ1-1. TRBV21-1 is noted as a pseudogene. This CDR3 has 14 amino acids. DNA of the CDR3: TGTGCCAGCAGCAGAGGTAGTCGGAACACTGAAGCTTTCTTT. Its translation is CASSRGSRNTEAFF.

The V gene is TRBV10-1, the J gene TRBJ2-7; TRBD1 is a possible D gene (6 bases). The germline gives CDR1 WNHNN, CDR2 SYGVQD (reference sequence). The CDR3 is 14 residues long. Trimming removed 4 bases at V and 2 bases at J, with 12 bases between. CDR3 sequence (DNA): TGCGCCAGCAGTGTGGGGACACTTCCCTACGAGCAGTACTTC. Protein sequence: CASSVGTLPYEQYF.

The rearrangement uses TRBV6-5 and TRBJ1-1; the D is unclear. The CDR3 length is 14 residues. Trimming cost V 3 bases and J 7 bases, with 15 bases left between them. Germline V gives CDR1 MNHEY, CDR2 SVGAGI. The CDR3 reads CASSYRGIGVEAFF. The CDR3 DNA reads as TGTGCCAGCAGTTATAGAGGGATCGGTGTTGAAGCTTTCTTT.

The V and J genes are TRBV2 and TRBJ2-5, with D possibly being TRBD2 (5 bases). CDR1 and CDR2 from the germline V gene are SNHLY and FYNNEI. The CDR3 has 13 amino acids. Trimming left V 6 bases short and J 5 bases short, with 13 bases between. Written as DNA, the CDR3 is TGTGCCAGCAGATTCCAGCCGGGGGAGACCCAGTACTTC. Translation: CASRFQPGETQYF. The full variable domain, completed using reference TRBV2 and TRBJ2-5, is EPEVTQTPSHQVTQMGQEVILRCVPISNHLYFYWYRQILGQKVEFLVSFYNNEISEKSEIFDDQFSVERPDGSNFTLKIRSTKLEDSAMYFCASRFQPGETQYFGPGTRLLVL.

The chain is built from TRBV3-1 (or the pseudogene TRBV3-2) and TRBJ2-3; TRBD2 aligns across 12 bases. J was trimmed by 4 bases and V by 4 bases; bases with no gene match: 6. The CDR3 length is 16 residues. Per germline, CDR1 LGHDT and CDR2 YNNKEL (reference sequence). DNA of the CDR3: TGTGCCAGCAGCCGACTCGGACTAGCGGGATCAGATACGCAGTATTTT. Translating gives CASSRLGLAGSDTQYF.

This clone was counted a single time. The chain combines TRBV7-8 with TRBJ2-5; TRBD1 aligns across 10 bases. J lost 4 bases, V lost 5 bases, and 1 base had no gene match. The length of the CDR3 is 13 residues. Per germline, CDR1 SGHVS and CDR2 FQNEAQ. The CDR3 DNA reads TGTGCCAGCAGCAGGGACAGGGGAGAGACCCAGTACTTC. Translation gives CASSRDRGETQYF.

This rearrangement joins TRBV5-4 to TRBJ2-4, with D perhaps TRBD1 or TRBD2 (5 bases each). The V end lost 0 bases, the J end lost 8 bases, and 12 bases lay between the germline ends. The CDR3 covers 14 residues. Germline-derived CDR1 and CDR2 are SGHNT and YYREEE (reference sequence). The CDR3 region is CASSLAGTEDIQYF. The CDR3 bases are TGTGCCAGCAGCTTGGCCGGGACCGAAGACATTCAGTACTTC.

The V call is TRBV19, the J call TRBJ1-1, with TRBD1 matching 7 bases. V trimming: 6 bases; J trimming: 5 bases; junction bases outside the gene matches: 6. The CDR3 is 13 amino acids. Germline values: CDR1 LNHDA, CDR2 SQIVND (reference sequence). This CDR3 reads CASRDRLLTEAFF. The CDR3 nucleotides read TGTGCCAGTAGGGACAGGTTGTTAACTGAAGCTTTCTTT.

V usage is TRBV7-8 and J usage is TRBJ1-2; 7 bases are a match to TRBD1. This CDR3 spans 15 amino acids. CDR1 and CDR2 (germline): SGHVS, FQNEAQ. Trimming cost V 1 base and J 4 bases; bases outside gene matches: 6. CDR3 sequence reads: CASSLEGGPTYGYTF. In DNA, the CDR3 is TGTGCCAGCAGCTTAGAAGGGGGCCCTACCTATGGCTACACCTTC.

The chain joins TRBV5-4 to TRBJ1-3; no definite D call. The CDR3 has 16 residues. Germline loops: CDR1 SGHNT, CDR2 YYREEE (reference sequence). Trimming left V 0 bases short and J 0 bases short, with 10 bases between. The CDR3 spells CASSLARTNSGNTIYF. In DNA form, the CDR3 reads TGTGCCAGCAGCTTGGCACGGACCAACTCTGGAAACACCATATATTTT. Combining the CDR3 with reference TRBV5-4 and TRBJ1-3 gives the whole variable domain ETGVTQSPTHLIKTRGQQVTLRCSSQSGHNTVSWYQQALGQGPQFIFQYYREEENGRGNFPPRFSGLQFPNYSSELNVNALELDDSALYLCASSLARTNSGNTIYFGEGSWLTVV.

V gene TRBV27 combines with J gene TRBJ1-3; D might be TRBD1 (5 bases). CDR3 size: 18 residues. The V gene's germline CDR1 is MNHEY and CDR2 SMNVEV (reference sequence). V lost 0 bases and J 0 bases, leaving 15 bases between the germline ends. CDR3 nucleotides: TGTGCCAGCAGTTTATCGAGCGGGGACGCAGGCTCTGGAAACACCATATATTTT. Residues: CASSLSSGDAGSGNTIYF.